This T cell receptor (beta chain) is from a study of cytomegalovirus exposure and HLA in healthy donors. Study results and limitations: With high specificity and sensitivity, the classifier reportedly diagnosed cytomegalovirus status. Specificity for CMV antigens was confirmed in vitro for a few of the CMV-associated chains. A later analysis, which compared TCR beta chains of equal frequency, found the HLA-associated ones more clonally expanded.

With regard to this clone: Its matching antigen is unknown.

PCR was performed using 60 Vbeta and 13 Jbeta primers. TCRdb keeps only in-frame clones here, not all; method: immunoSEQ multiplex PCR. The sample includes over 100,000 clones. V was clipped by 2 bases and J by 5 bases, with 12 bases between them. CDR3 size: 14 residues. Germline-derived CDR1 and CDR2 are LGHNA and YSLEER. The TCR sequence derives from a man aged 30-40 years in good health and CMV-seronegative. The chain has TRBV4-3 and TRBJ2-5; D is possibly TRBD2 (6 bases). Sequencing was performed on PBMCs. The CDR3 loop reads CASSQTSSSETQYF. DNA of the CDR3: TGCGCCAGCAGCCAAACTAGCTCATCGGAGACCCAGTACTTC.